The 3 T cell receptor beta chains listed next were all sequenced from one sample in a study of T cell repertoires in cytomegalovirus infection. TCRdb re-derived calls from the reads in MiXCR, one entry per CDR3 protein. The table has about 700,000 distinct CDR3 sequences, roughly 30% seen once; the top ten hold roughly 18%. These receptors are not linked to any known antigen. Sequences were derived from cultured PBMCs, sampled from culture after CMV antigen stimulation. Source of these receptors: a human donor in good health (CMV status not recorded). Some clones in this sample may be carry-over from other donors' samples.

This clonotype was seen once. The chain recombines TRBV28 with TRBJ2-1, with 9 bases that match TRBD1. This CDR3 spans 16 amino acids. The V and J ends lost 7 bases and 6 bases, in that order; junction bases with no gene match: 13. CDR1 and CDR2 (germline): MDHEN, SYDVKM. The CDR3 is CASTHGGQGVPNEQFF. The DNA of the CDR3 is TGTGCCAGCACGCACGGGGGACAGGGAGTTCCCAATGAGCAGTTCTTC.

This clonotype has just a few counts. The chain carries TRBV20-1 and TRBJ2-1; D possibly corresponds to TRBD2 (6 bases). The CDR3 extends over 12 amino acids. V gave up 6 bases and J gave up 2 bases, with 8 bases separating them. Germline V gene sequence: CDR1 DFQATT, CDR2 SNEGSKA (reference sequence). The CDR3, as DNA: TGCAGTGCCGCTAGCGCCTACAATGAGCAGTTCTTC. Protein product: CSAASAYNEQFF.

This clonotype occurred many times. The rearrangement joins TRBV7-6 to TRBJ2-5; D not certain. Germline V CDR1 and CDR2: SGHVS, FNYEAQ. This CDR3 is built from 13 residues. Trimming pared 3 bases from V and 4 bases from J, leaving 9 bases between. The chain's CDR3 is CASSFQSGETQYF. The CDR3 DNA follows: TGTGCCAGCAGCTTCCAATCTGGAGAGACCCAGTACTTC.